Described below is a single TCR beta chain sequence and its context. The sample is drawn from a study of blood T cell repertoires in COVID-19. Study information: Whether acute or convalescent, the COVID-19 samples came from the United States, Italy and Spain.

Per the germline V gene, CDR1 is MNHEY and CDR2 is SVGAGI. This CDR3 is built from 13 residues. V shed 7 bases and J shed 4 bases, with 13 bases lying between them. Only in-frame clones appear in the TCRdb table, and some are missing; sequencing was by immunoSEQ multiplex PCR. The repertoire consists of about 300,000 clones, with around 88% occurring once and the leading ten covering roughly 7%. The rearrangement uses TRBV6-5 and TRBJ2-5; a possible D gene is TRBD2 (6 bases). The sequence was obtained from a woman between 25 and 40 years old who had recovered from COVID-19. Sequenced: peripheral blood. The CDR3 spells CASTSLEGETQYF. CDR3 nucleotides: TGTGCCAGCACGTCTTTGGAGGGAGAGACCCAGTACTTC.